This T cell receptor (beta chain) derives from a study of radiation and T cells in renal cell carcinoma. Study information: Nephrectomy followed 15 Gy stereotactic body radiation by 4 weeks.

The sample's time point: baseline pretreatment blood. The treatment is: 15 Gy SBRT to primary tumor, nephrectomy 4 weeks later. TCRdb's table, derived via immunoSEQ multiplex PCR, lists solely in-frame clones and lacks some. The sample gives 45,000 to 65,000 clones, just under 80% of which show up once; roughly 8% is in the top ten. V lost 3 bases and J lost 0, with 12 bases in between. CDR1 is SGHKS and CDR2 is YYEKEE in the germline V gene (reference sequence). The CDR3 is 15 amino acids. This specimen consisted of blood, obtained from a patient whose treatment included radiotherapy and nephrectomy. The sequence came from a man aged 55-75 years with renal cell carcinoma. The chain couples TRBV5-5 to TRBJ1-2; D remains unclear. The CDR3 loop is CASSSGPIANYGYTF. As DNA, the CDR3 is TGTGCCAGCAGCTCCGGACCGATAGCTAACTATGGCTACACCTTC.